This T cell receptor (beta chain) appears in the sequencing data of a study of blood T cell repertoires in COVID-19. In the study overall: Whether acute or convalescent, the COVID-19 samples came from the United States, Italy and Spain. The cDNA or gDNA used as material had been derived from T cells, B-cell-depleted T cells, or PBMCs.

The germline V gene has CDR1 ENHRY and CDR2 SYGVKD. V shed 2 bases and J 8 bases; nucleotides not matched to a gene: 7. The CDR3 is 14 amino acids. As originally analysed: Reference gene primer amplification in the assay estimated nucleated cell counts. Repertoires were generated with immunoSEQ multiplex PCR, while TCRdb's copy carries only in-frame clones and drops some. V and J calls and clone size follow that table, whereas D and trimming were derived from the DNA. Here the sample spans more than 300,000 clones, 80% to 90% being singletons. Enrolment of Seattle patients took place during active infection, and they were followed longitudinally.

The sequenced sample consisted of peripheral blood. The gene calls are TRBV10-3 and TRBJ1-2, with 8 positions matching TRBD1. This TCR derives from a woman aged 25-40 years with COVID-19, enrolled during active disease. The CDR3 here is CAISEPGTGVGYTF. CDR3 in DNA: TGTGCCATCAGTGAGCCCGGGACAGGAGTCGGCTACACCTTC.